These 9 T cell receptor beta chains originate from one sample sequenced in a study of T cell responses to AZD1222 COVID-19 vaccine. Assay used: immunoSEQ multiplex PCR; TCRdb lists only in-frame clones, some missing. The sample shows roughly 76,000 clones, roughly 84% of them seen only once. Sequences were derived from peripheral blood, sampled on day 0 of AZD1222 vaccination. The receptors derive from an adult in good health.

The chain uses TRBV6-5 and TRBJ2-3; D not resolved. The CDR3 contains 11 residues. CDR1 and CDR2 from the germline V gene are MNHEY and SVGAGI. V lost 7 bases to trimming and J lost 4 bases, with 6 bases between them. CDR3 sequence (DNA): TGTGCCAGCAAGGAACCAGATACGCAGTATTTT. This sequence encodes CASKEPDTQYF.

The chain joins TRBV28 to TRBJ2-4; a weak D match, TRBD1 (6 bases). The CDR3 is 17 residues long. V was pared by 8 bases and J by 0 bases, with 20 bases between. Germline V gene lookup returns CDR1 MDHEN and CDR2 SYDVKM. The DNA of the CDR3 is TGTGCCAGCTTGGGACAAGGAAGGGGGATAGCCAAAAACATTCAGTACTTC. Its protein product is CASLGQGRGIAKNIQYF. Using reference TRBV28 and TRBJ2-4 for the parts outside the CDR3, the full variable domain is DVKVTQSSRYLVKRTGEKVFLECVQDMDHENMFWYRQDPGLGLRLIYFSYDVKMKEKGDIPEGYSVSREKKERFSLILESASTNQTSMYLCASLGQGRGIAKNIQYFGAGTRLSVL.

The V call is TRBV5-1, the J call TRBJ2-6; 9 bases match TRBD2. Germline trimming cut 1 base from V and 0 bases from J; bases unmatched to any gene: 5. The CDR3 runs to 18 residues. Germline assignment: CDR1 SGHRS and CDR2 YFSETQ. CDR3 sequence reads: CASSLTSGLGSGANVLTF. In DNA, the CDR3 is TGCGCCAGCAGCTTGACTAGCGGGCTCGGCTCTGGGGCCAACGTCCTGACTTTC. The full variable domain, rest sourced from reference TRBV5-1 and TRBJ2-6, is KAGVTQTPRYLIKTRGQQVTLSCSPISGHRSVSWYQQTPGQGLQFLFEYFSETQRNKGNFPGRFSGRQFSNSRSEMNVSTLELGDSALYLCASSLTSGLGSGANVLTFGAGSRLTVL.

CDR3 bases: TGTGCCAGCAGTTCGAGGTTCGGCGGAAACTATGGCTACACCTTC. Translation: CASSSRFGGNYGYTF. This rearrangement joins TRBV27 to TRBJ1-2; no definite D call. The V end was cut by 4 bases, the J end by 2 bases, with 14 bases between. Germline CDR1 and CDR2: MNHEY and SMNVEV (reference sequence). CDR3 size: 15 residues.

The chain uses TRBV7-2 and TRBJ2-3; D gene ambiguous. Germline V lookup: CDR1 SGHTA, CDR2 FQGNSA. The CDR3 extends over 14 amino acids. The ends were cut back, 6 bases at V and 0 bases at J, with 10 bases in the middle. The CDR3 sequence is CASSQYLSTDTQYF. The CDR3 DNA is TGTGCCAGCAGTCAATACCTTAGCACAGATACGCAGTATTTT.

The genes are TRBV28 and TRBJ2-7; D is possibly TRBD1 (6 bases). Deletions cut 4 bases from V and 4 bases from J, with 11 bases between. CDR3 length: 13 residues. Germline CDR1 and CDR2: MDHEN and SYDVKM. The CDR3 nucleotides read TGTGCCAGCAGTTATGGGACACAATACGAGCAGTACTTC. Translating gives CASSYGTQYEQYF.

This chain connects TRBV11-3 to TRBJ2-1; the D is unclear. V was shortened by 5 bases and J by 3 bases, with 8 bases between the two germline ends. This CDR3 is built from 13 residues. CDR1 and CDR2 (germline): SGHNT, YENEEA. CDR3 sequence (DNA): TGTGCCAGCAGCCTAAACTACTACAATGAGCAGTTCTTC. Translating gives CASSLNYYNEQFF.

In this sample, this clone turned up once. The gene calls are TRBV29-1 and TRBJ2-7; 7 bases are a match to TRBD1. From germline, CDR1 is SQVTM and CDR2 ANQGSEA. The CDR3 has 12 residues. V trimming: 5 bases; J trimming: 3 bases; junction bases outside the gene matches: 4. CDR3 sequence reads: CSVRQGNYEQYF. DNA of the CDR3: TGCAGCGTTAGACAGGGTAACTACGAGCAGTACTTC.

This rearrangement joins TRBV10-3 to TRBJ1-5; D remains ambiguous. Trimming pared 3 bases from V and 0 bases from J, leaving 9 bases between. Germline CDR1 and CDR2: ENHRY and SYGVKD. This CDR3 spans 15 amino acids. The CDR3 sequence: CAISEGGGSNQPQHF. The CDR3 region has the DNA TGTGCCATCAGTGAAGGTGGTGGTAGCAATCAGCCCCAGCATTTT.